Below, 24 T cell receptor beta chains from the same sample are listed, as sequenced in a study of patients and donors after allogeneic stem cell transplantation. A single record per CDR3 protein comes from TCRdb applying MiXCR to the RT-PCR reads. The sample consists of approximately 200,000 distinct CDR3 sequences, 41% of them appearing once. Sample: blood, either unsorted or a sorted T cell fraction (not recorded which). All receptors come from a human donor who was either an allogeneic HSCT recipient or a stem cell or donor lymphocyte infusion donor (not recorded which). It is not recorded whose cells these are; they may come from a transplant donor.

The rearrangement uses TRBV10-3 and TRBJ1-4, with D maybe TRBD1 (6 bases). V shed 3 bases and J shed 0 bases, with 11 bases lying between them. There are 16 residues in the CDR3. Germline V gene data show CDR1 as ENHRY and CDR2 as SYGVKD. This chain's CDR3 is CAISDGGPSTNEKLFF. In DNA form, the CDR3 reads TGTGCCATCAGTGACGGGGGGCCCTCAACTAATGAAAAACTGTTTTTT.

Only a few counts were recorded for this clonotype. V and J are TRBV27 and TRBJ1-1; 8 bases are a match to TRBD1. Trimming removed 0 bases from V and 5 bases from J; junction bases left unmatched: 5. Germline values: CDR1 MNHEY, CDR2 SMNVEV (reference sequence). This CDR3 region has 15 residues. CDR3 in amino acids: CASSLSRGLGTEAFF. CDR3 bases: TGTGCCAGCAGTTTATCCAGGGGGCTTGGGACTGAAGCTTTCTTT.

The CDR3: CASSLMSGRVFNNEQFF. Here the CDR3 DNA reads TGTGCCAGCAGCTTGATGAGCGGGAGGGTTTTTAACAATGAGCAGTTCTTC. The V and J genes are TRBV5-8 and TRBJ2-1, with 10 bases identical to TRBD2. V was pared by 1 base and J by 5 bases, with 9 bases of the junction left unmatched. In germline, CDR1 is SGHTS, CDR2 YDEGEE. The CDR3 runs to 17 residues.

This clonotype was counted a few times. V and J are TRBV25-1 and TRBJ2-7; D remains unclear. CDR1 and CDR2 from the germline V gene are MGHDK and SYGVNS. CDR3 size: 12 residues. Trimming left V 5 bases short and J 1 base short, with 6 bases between. In DNA, the CDR3 is TGTGCCAGCAGTCTTGAGTCCTACGAGCAGTACTTC. Amino acid sequence: CASSLESYEQYF.

Details on this clonotype: A much larger clonotype is one base distant, so this may be a read error. The CDR3 DNA reads as TGTGCCATCAGTGCGGGACATGATAATGAAAAACTGTTTTTT. This gives the protein CAISAGHDNEKLFF. V usage is TRBV10-3 and J usage is TRBJ1-4; perhaps TRBD1 as D (6 bases). CDR3 length equals 14 residues. The V end lost 4 bases, the J end lost 4 bases, and 10 bases lay between the germline ends. Germline V gene data show CDR1 as ENHRY and CDR2 as SYGVKD.

The rearrangement links TRBV4-1 to TRBJ1-1; no clear D gene. Trimming stripped 0 bases from V and 0 bases from J, with 8 bases between. This CDR3 region has 15 residues. From germline, CDR1 is MGHRA and CDR2 YSYEKL. The CDR3 DNA sequence: TGCGCCAGCAGCCAAGAGGCTGGTCTGAACACTGAAGCTTTCTTT. Its translation is CASSQEAGLNTEAFF.

The chain uses TRBV12-3 or TRBV12-4 and TRBJ2-4, with a tentative D call TRBD2 (6 bases). The germline V and J ends were trimmed by 5 bases and 0 bases, with 14 bases remaining between them. This CDR3 comprises 16 residues. The CDR3 reads CASSPGGLIAKNIQYF. Here the CDR3 DNA reads TGTGCCAGCAGTCCCGGGGGACTCATAGCCAAAAACATTCAGTACTTC.

The chain has TRBV5-1 and TRBJ1-1; 10 bases are a match to TRBD1. J gave up 1 base and V 5 bases, and 11 bases lay outside the gene matches. This CDR3 spans 17 amino acids. Germline V lookup: CDR1 SGHRS, CDR2 YFSETQ. CDR3 bases: TGCGCCAGCAGTCCTTTAGGGGGACAGGGGAAGAACACTGAAGCTTTCTTT. It is translated as CASSPLGGQGKNTEAFF.

The CDR3 sequence is CASKIQGVTEAFF. Here the CDR3 DNA reads TGTGCCAGCAAAATACAGGGGGTCACTGAAGCTTTCTTT. The V gene is TRBV27, the J gene TRBJ1-1; the match to TRBD1 covers 8 bases. The length of the CDR3 is 13 residues. Losses at the gene ends were 7 bases for V and 4 bases for J; bases not matched to a gene: 5. Germline V lookup: CDR1 MNHEY, CDR2 SMNVEV (reference sequence).

Here the CDR3 reads CASSKEHSNQPQHF. The CDR3, as DNA: TGTGCCAGCAGCAAAGAACATAGCAATCAGCCCCAGCATTTT. V and J are TRBV2 and TRBJ1-5, with D hard to call. Germline-derived CDR1 and CDR2 are SNHLY and FYNNEI. Between the trimmed V and J ends, which lost 6 bases and 0 bases, there was a span of 9 bases. The length of the CDR3 is 14 residues.

This CDR3 is CSAEHRAYNSPLHF. The CDR3 region has the DNA TGCAGTGCTGAACACAGGGCTTATAATTCACCCCTCCACTTT. The gene calls are TRBV20-1 and TRBJ1-6; a weak D match, TRBD1 (6 bases). The CDR3 length is 14 residues. The germline CDR1 and CDR2 sequences are DFQATT and SNEGSKA (reference sequence). The V and J ends lost 5 bases and 4 bases respectively, with 12 bases between them.

This clonotype showed up many times. The chain employs TRBV12-3 or TRBV12-4 and TRBJ1-1; 10 bases are a match to TRBD1. This CDR3 contains 15 residues. The J segment lost 7 bases and the V segment lost 6 bases, leaving 11 bases of the junction unmatched. This chain's CDR3 is CASSPSTGGEGEAFF. CDR3 sequence (DNA): TGTGCCAGCAGCCCTTCGACAGGGGGCGAGGGTGAAGCTTTCTTT.

This clonotype was observed a few times. The chain links TRBV7-2 to TRBJ1-6, with D unresolved. Looked up from germline, CDR1 is SGHTA and CDR2 is FQGNSA. This CDR3 contains 15 residues. V lost 1 base to trimming and J lost 8 bases, with 12 bases between them. In DNA, the CDR3 is TGTGCCAGCAGCTTAGGGTCTCGTGTGGATTCACCCCTCCACTTT. Translation: CASSLGSRVDSPLHF.

The rearrangement uses TRBV28 and TRBJ2-7, with D unclear. V lost 5 bases, J lost 0 bases, and 14 bases lay in between. The CDR3 has 15 amino acids. Germline CDR1 and CDR2: MDHEN and SYDVKM. CDR3 bases: TGTGCCAGCAGTCCCTCCGACGGATCCTCCTACGAGCAGTACTTC. Its protein product is CASSPSDGSSYEQYF.

This sequence joins TRBV4-3 and TRBJ2-1, with 7 bases aligning to TRBD2. Losses at the gene ends were 3 bases for V and 6 bases for J; bases not matched to a gene: 5. The CDR3 extends over 14 amino acids. CDR1 and CDR2 from the germline V gene are LGHNA and YSLEER. The CDR3 loop reads CASSQRAGRNEQFF. CDR3 sequence (DNA): TGCGCCAGCAGCCAGAGAGCGGGACGCAATGAGCAGTTCTTC.

This clonotype showed up just a few times. The chain couples TRBV4-3 to TRBJ1-4; D is perhaps TRBD1 (6 bases). The germline CDR1 and CDR2 sequences are LGHNA and YSLEER. Between the trimmed V and J ends, which lost 3 bases and 2 bases, there was a span of 10 bases. The CDR3 sequence is 15 residues long. The CDR3 spells CASSHSGVTNEKLFF. CDR3 DNA: TGCGCCAGCAGCCACTCAGGGGTGACTAATGAAAAACTGTTTTTT.

This clonotype was seen more than once but under ten times. The chain links TRBV7-2 to TRBJ1-2; 8 bases are shared with TRBD1. CDR3 length equals 14 residues. Germline assignment: CDR1 SGHTA and CDR2 FQGNSA. With 6 bases clipped from V and 4 bases from J, the junction kept 7 bases outside the gene matches. CDR3 region: CASRDRVPSYGYTF. The CDR3 DNA reads as TGTGCCAGCAGGGACAGGGTCCCTTCCTATGGCTACACCTTC.

In its sample, this clonotype was seen once. The CDR3 nucleotides are TGCGCCAGCAGCTTGGCGGCTAGCGATCACTACAATGAGCAGTTCTTC. Protein: CASSLAASDHYNEQFF. This rearrangement joins TRBV5-1 to TRBJ2-1; possibly TRBD2 for D (6 bases). Germline values: CDR1 SGHRS, CDR2 YFSETQ. Trimming stripped 0 bases from V and 3 bases from J, with 13 bases between. This CDR3 comprises 16 residues.

The chain links TRBV20-1 to TRBJ1-2; TRBD1 aligns across 7 bases. Germline-derived CDR1 and CDR2 are DFQATT and SNEGSKA (reference sequence). Trimming at V came to 5 bases and at J to 3 bases, leaving 6 bases not matched to a gene. The CDR3 spans 13 residues. The DNA of the CDR3 is TGCAGTGCTGAGCCGACAGGGTACTATGGCTACACCTTC. It is translated as CSAEPTGYYGYTF.

The chain recombines TRBV3-1 with TRBJ1-2; 9 nucleotides align to TRBD1. This CDR3 region has 14 residues. The germline gives CDR1 LGHDT, CDR2 YNNKEL (reference sequence). The junction had 3 bases not matched to a gene; V was cut back by 3 bases and J by 4 bases. CDR3 in amino acids: CASSQGQGFYGYTF. CDR3 DNA: TGTGCCAGCAGCCAGGGACAGGGATTCTATGGCTACACCTTC.

The chain recombines TRBV20-1 with TRBJ1-1; D remains unclear. Deletions cut 0 bases from V and 3 bases from J, with 8 bases between. CDR3 length equals 13 residues. The germline CDR1 and CDR2 sequences are DFQATT and SNEGSKA (reference sequence). In nucleotides, the CDR3 is TGCAGTGCTAGAGACCTGTCCCACACTGAAGCTTTCTTT. As protein: CSARDLSHTEAFF.

The chain joins TRBV4-3 to TRBJ1-6, with unresolved D. CDR1 and CDR2 (germline): LGHNA, YSLEER. This CDR3 contains 16 residues. Trimming stripped 0 bases from V and 4 bases from J, with 10 bases between. CDR3 DNA sequence: TGCGCCAGCAGCCAAGATCCGAACAATTATAATTCACCCCTCCACTTT. It translates to CASSQDPNNYNSPLHF.

This clonotype came up once. V is TRBV12-3 or TRBV12-4 and J is TRBJ2-5; tentative D call: TRBD2 (6 bases). This CDR3 has 14 amino acids. V was shortened by 3 bases and J by 2 bases, with 10 bases between the two germline ends. In DNA form, the CDR3 reads TGTGCCAGCAGTTTTGGCGCGGGGCAAGAGACCCAGTACTTC. Protein sequence: CASSFGAGQETQYF.

This clonotype was counted a few times. CDR3 bases: TGTGCCAGCAGCGGAGAGGGACAGCCGAACACTGAAGCTTTCTTT. Translated, it gives CASSGEGQPNTEAFF. This sequence joins TRBV9 and TRBJ1-1; TRBD1 matches 7 bases. This CDR3 spans 15 amino acids. Germline V gives CDR1 SGDLS, CDR2 YYNGEE. Losses at the gene ends were 3 bases for V and 1 base for J; bases not matched to a gene: 6.